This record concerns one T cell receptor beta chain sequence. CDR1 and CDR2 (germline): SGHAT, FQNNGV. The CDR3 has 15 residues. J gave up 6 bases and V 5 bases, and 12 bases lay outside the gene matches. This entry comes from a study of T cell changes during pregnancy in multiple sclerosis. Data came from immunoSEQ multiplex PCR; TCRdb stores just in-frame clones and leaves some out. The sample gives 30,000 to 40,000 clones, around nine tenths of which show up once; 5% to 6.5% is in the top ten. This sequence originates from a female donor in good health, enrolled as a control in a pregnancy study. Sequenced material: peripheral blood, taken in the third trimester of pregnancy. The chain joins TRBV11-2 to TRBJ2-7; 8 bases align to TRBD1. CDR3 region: CASSPRTGNSGEQYF. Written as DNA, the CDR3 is TGTGCCAGCAGCCCCCGGACAGGGAATTCTGGCGAGCAGTACTTC.